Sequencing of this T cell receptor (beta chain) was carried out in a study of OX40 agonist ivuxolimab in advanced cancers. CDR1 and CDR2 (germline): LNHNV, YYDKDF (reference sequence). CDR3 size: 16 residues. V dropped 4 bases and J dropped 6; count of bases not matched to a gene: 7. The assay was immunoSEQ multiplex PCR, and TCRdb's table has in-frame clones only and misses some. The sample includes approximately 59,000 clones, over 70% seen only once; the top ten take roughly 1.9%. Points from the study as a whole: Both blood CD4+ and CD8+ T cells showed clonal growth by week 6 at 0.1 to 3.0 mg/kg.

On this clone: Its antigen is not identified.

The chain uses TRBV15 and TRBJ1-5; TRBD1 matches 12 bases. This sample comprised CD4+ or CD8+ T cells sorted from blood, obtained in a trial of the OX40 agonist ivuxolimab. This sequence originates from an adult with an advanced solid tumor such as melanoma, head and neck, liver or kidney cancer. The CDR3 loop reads CATSTPGQGATQPQHF. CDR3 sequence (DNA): TGTGCCACCAGCACACCGGGACAGGGGGCCACTCAGCCCCAGCATTTT. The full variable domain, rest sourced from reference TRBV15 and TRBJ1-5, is DAMVIQNPRYQVTQFGKPVTLSCSQTLNHNVMYWYQQKSSQAPKLLFHYYDKDFNNEADTPDNFQSRRPNTSFCFLDIRSPGLGDTAMYLCATSTPGQGATQPQHFGDGTRLSIL.